The 25 T cell receptor beta chains listed next were all sequenced from one sample in a study of T cell responses to AZD1222 COVID-19 vaccine (dated by TCRdb to 2020 to 2023). Libraries were constructed by the immunoSEQ multiplex PCR assay. Here the immuneACCESS table is served through TCRdb, limited to in-frame sequences with V and J called. Missing clones are a known gap in these copies; in checked studies unresolved V genes cover under half, and the rest lacks a known reason. For this sample the table gives 68,000 or so clones, of which more than 70% were detected only once. Roughly 12% of the sample goes to the ten largest clones. The time point label corresponds to: baseline before first vaccination. The sample was peripheral blood, taken on day 0 of AZD1222 vaccination. Receptors originate from an adult in good health.

The CDR3 sequence: CASSSSGTGSSTLHF. The CDR3 DNA is TGTGCCAGCAGCTCCTCCGGGACAGGGAGTAGTACCCTCCACTTT. The chain carries TRBV11-2 and TRBJ1-6; 9 bases are a match to TRBD1. Germline assignment: CDR1 SGHAT and CDR2 FQNNGV. The CDR3 is made up of 15 amino acids. V lost 4 bases to trimming and J lost 14 bases; unmatched junction nucleotides: 12.

The chain has TRBV12-3 or TRBV12-4 and TRBJ2-3, with D perhaps TRBD2 (5 bases). The CDR3 contains 13 residues. Trimming removed 5 bases from V and 8 bases from J, with 14 bases in between. The CDR3 bases are TGTGCCAGCAGTGCAATACGGGAAGGTACGCAGTATTTT. Amino acids: CASSAIREGTQYF.

The chain carries TRBV20-1 and TRBJ2-5; the D gene is possibly TRBD1 (6 bases). V shed 3 bases and J shed 3 bases, with 11 bases lying between them. CDR3 size: 13 residues. Germline V gives CDR1 DFQATT, CDR2 SNEGSKA (reference sequence). CDR3 residues: CSASGGQKETQYF. In nucleotides, the CDR3 is TGCAGTGCTAGTGGGGGCCAAAAAGAGACCCAGTACTTC.

The DNA for the CDR3 is TGTGCCAGCAGCCGCTTAGCGGGGGGTGGCTACGAGCAGTACTTC. Its translation is CASSRLAGGGYEQYF. The chain carries TRBV9 and TRBJ2-7, with 10 bases that match TRBD2. This CDR3 has 15 residues. V lost 4 bases, J lost 3 bases, and 7 bases stayed unmatched. CDR1 and CDR2 (germline): SGDLS, YYNGEE.

The chain joins TRBV7-8 to TRBJ2-5, with D perhaps matching TRBD1 or TRBD2 (5 bases each). Trimming stripped 6 bases from V and 7 bases from J, with 15 bases between. This CDR3 contains 13 residues. The V gene's germline CDR1 is SGHVS and CDR2 FQNEAQ. The CDR3 nucleotides are TGTGCCAGCAGTTACGGCCTGAGGGGGACCCAGTACTTC. It yields the protein CASSYGLRGTQYF. Supplemented by reference TRBV7-8 and TRBJ2-5, the full variable domain reads GAGVSQSPRYKVAKRGQDVALRCDPISGHVSLFWYQQALGQGPEFLTYFQNEAQLDKSGLPSDRFFAERPEGSVSTLKIQRTQQEDSAVYLCASSYGLRGTQYFGPGTRLLVL.

The CDR3 DNA follows: TGTGCCAGTAGTATCGACAGGGATAATGAAAAACTGTTTTTT. Translated: CASSIDRDNEKLFF. This chain links TRBV19 with TRBJ1-4; TRBD1 matches at 7 bases. Germline-derived CDR1 and CDR2 are LNHDA and SQIVND (reference sequence). Trimming cost V 3 bases and J 4 bases; bases outside gene matches: 2. The CDR3 has 14 residues.

In its sample, this clone was seen a few times. J is TRBJ1-2 and V is TRBV19; D may be TRBD1 (6 bases). The CDR3 contains 13 residues. The V gene lost 7 bases and the J gene lost 1 base, with 10 bases spanning the gap. Germline CDR1 and CDR2: LNHDA and SQIVND (reference sequence). CDR3 coding DNA: TGTGCCAGTAAACAGGGTGTTAACTATGGCTACACCTTC. This codes for CASKQGVNYGYTF.

The CDR3 reads CASNFIPTSTDTQYF. The DNA of the CDR3 is TGTGCCAGCAACTTTATACCGACTAGCACAGATACGCAGTATTTT. The chain combines TRBV6-5 with TRBJ2-3; D uncertain. The germline gives CDR1 MNHEY, CDR2 SVGAGI. V lost 7 bases and J lost 0, with 14 bases in between. This CDR3 contains 15 residues.

The V gene is TRBV5-1, the J gene TRBJ2-7; 8 nucleotides match TRBD1. V lost 4 bases, J lost 2 bases, and 11 bases stayed unmatched. Germline V gene lookup returns CDR1 SGHRS and CDR2 YFSETQ. CDR3 length: 16 residues. The CDR3 nucleotides are TGCGCCAGCAGCCAACCGGACAGGGATGTAACCTACGAGCAGTACTTC. Translating gives CASSQPDRDVTYEQYF.

The chain uses TRBV7-9 and TRBJ1-4; no clear D gene. The V and J ends lost 5 bases and 6 bases respectively, with 7 bases between them. The germline V gene encodes CDR1 SEHNR and CDR2 FQNEAQ (reference sequence). This CDR3 has 12 amino acids. The CDR3 nucleotides read TGTGCCAGCAGCCGAGAGGATGAAAAACTGTTTTTT. This translates into CASSREDEKLFF.

The chain employs TRBV18 and TRBJ2-7; D unresolved. Per germline, CDR1 KGHSH and CDR2 LQKENI. The CDR3 totals 14 residues. The germline V and J ends were trimmed by 3 bases and 2 bases, with 11 bases remaining between them. This CDR3 is CASSPNQETYEQYF. In nucleotides, the CDR3 is TGTGCCAGCTCACCGAATCAGGAGACCTACGAGCAGTACTTC.

The chain employs TRBV10-2 and TRBJ1-6; 10 bases map to TRBD1. Germline V gives CDR1 WSHSY, CDR2 SAAADI. With V trimmed by 0 bases and J by 8 bases, 7 bases remained unmatched. CDR3 size: 17 residues. The CDR3 spells CASSESRDRGFDSPLHF. CDR3 DNA sequence: TGCGCCAGCAGTGAGTCGCGGGACAGGGGTTTCGATTCACCCCTCCACTTT.

The gene calls are TRBV6-5 and TRBJ2-3; tentative D call: TRBD1 (6 bases). Trimming cost V 7 bases and J 1 base, with 9 bases left between them. This CDR3 has 13 residues. Germline V gene data show CDR1 as MNHEY and CDR2 as SVGAGI. The CDR3 loop is CASTGAGTDTQYF. DNA for the CDR3: TGTGCCAGCACAGGGGCTGGCACAGATACGCAGTATTTT.

The CDR3 nucleotides are TGTGCCAGCGAGGGCACAGATACGCAGTATTTT. Its protein is CASEGTDTQYF. V and J are TRBV18 and TRBJ2-3, with D unclear. V was clipped by 8 bases and J by 1 base, with 4 bases between them. Germline values: CDR1 KGHSH, CDR2 LQKENI. This CDR3 has 11 amino acids.

This clone turned up a few times. This chain joins TRBV27 and TRBJ1-1; 7 bases align to TRBD1. V lost 7 bases and J lost 5; bases outside the gene matches: 13. CDR3 length: 15 residues. In germline, CDR1 is MNHEY, CDR2 SMNVEV (reference sequence). CDR3 sequence: CASNPQGRRKTEAFF. CDR3 in DNA: TGTGCCAGCAACCCACAGGGGCGTCGGAAGACTGAAGCTTTCTTT.

The chain has TRBV5-1 and TRBJ2-1; D might be TRBD2 (5 bases). CDR3 length: 13 residues. V lost 4 bases, J lost 4 bases, and 9 bases lay in between. Germline V gene lookup returns CDR1 SGHRS and CDR2 YFSETQ. The CDR3 coding sequence is TGCGCCAGCAGCCCCGGACTTTACAATGAGCAGTTCTTC. Protein: CASSPGLYNEQFF. The entire variable domain, with the rest obtained from reference TRBV5-1 and TRBJ2-1, is as follows: KAGVTQTPRYLIKTRGQQVTLSCSPISGHRSVSWYQQTPGQGLQFLFEYFSETQRNKGNFPGRFSGRQFSNSRSEMNVSTLELGDSALYLCASSPGLYNEQFFGPGTRLTVL.

The chain links TRBV28 to TRBJ1-2; D might be TRBD1 (5 bases). From germline, CDR1 is MDHEN and CDR2 SYDVKM. There are 13 residues in the CDR3. V lost 4 bases and J lost 2, with 8 bases in between. As DNA, the CDR3 is TGTGCCAGCAGTTCCGGGGGAAACTATGGCTACACCTTC. Protein sequence: CASSSGGNYGYTF.

The V gene is TRBV28, the J gene TRBJ2-3, with D perhaps TRBD2 (6 bases). V lost 8 bases, J lost 1 base, and 13 bases lay in between. The germline CDR1 and CDR2 sequences are MDHEN and SYDVKM. The CDR3 is made up of 14 amino acids. The CDR3 coding sequence is TGTGCCAGCGGCCTGCGGAGGGGCACAGATACGCAGTATTTT. As protein: CASGLRRGTDTQYF.

V usage is TRBV20-1 and J usage is TRBJ1-2; D is undetermined. The CDR3 contains 11 residues. The germline gives CDR1 DFQATT, CDR2 SNEGSKA (reference sequence). V lost 3 bases to trimming and J lost 4 bases, with 6 bases between them. CDR3 sequence (DNA): TGCAGTGCTAGGGGTGGCTATGGCTACACCTTC. It yields the protein CSARGGYGYTF.

This chain connects TRBV9 to TRBJ2-7; D gene uncertain. The CDR3 covers 14 residues. CDR1 and CDR2 (germline): SGDLS, YYNGEE. The ends were cut back, 4 bases at V and 0 bases at J, with 11 bases in the middle. DNA for the CDR3: TGTGCCAGCAGCATGGTATCCAGCTCCTACGAGCAGTACTTC. It translates to CASSMVSSSYEQYF.

This clone was found once. The rearrangement uses TRBV2 and TRBJ1-3; D is uncertain. The germline V gene encodes CDR1 SNHLY and CDR2 FYNNEI. The CDR3 spans 13 residues. Trimming cost V 5 bases and J 0 bases, with 5 bases left between them. The CDR3 spells CASSLFSGNTIYF. CDR3 nucleotides: TGTGCCAGCAGTCTTTTCTCTGGAAACACCATATATTTT.

J is TRBJ1-6 and V is TRBV28; tentative D call: TRBD1 (5 bases). The V end was cut by 3 bases, the J end by 6 bases, with 15 bases between. The V gene's germline CDR1 is MDHEN and CDR2 SYDVKM. CDR3 length: 16 amino acids. The CDR3 bases are TGTGCCAGCAGTTTGTTAGGGGCGACGGTTAATTCACCCCTCCACTTT. Translation gives CASSLLGATVNSPLHF.

On this clone: Distinct nucleotide sequences in the sample also encode this CDR3. The V and J genes are TRBV15 and TRBJ1-6; D gene ambiguous. CDR1 LNHNV and CDR2 YYDKDF come from the germline V gene (reference sequence). The length of the CDR3 is 13 residues. Trimming stripped 1 base from V and 7 bases from J, with 5 bases between. The CDR3 DNA is TGTGCCACCAGCAGAGGTCGGAATTCACCCCTCCACTTT. Protein: CATSRGRNSPLHF.

The V call is TRBV6-5, the J call TRBJ2-2; D gene uncertain. The CDR3 covers 15 residues. Germline assignment: CDR1 MNHEY and CDR2 SVGAGI. Trimming took off 7 bases at V and 4 bases at J, with 16 bases between the two ends. The CDR3 nucleotides are TGTGCCAGCAACAGACTTCACGCTGGCACCGGGGAGCTGTTTTTT. This encodes CASNRLHAGTGELFF.

This sequence joins TRBV19 and TRBJ1-5; 9 positions agree with TRBD1. V was clipped by 5 bases and J by 6 bases; unmatched bases: 8. Germline V gene data show CDR1 as LNHDA and CDR2 as SQIVND (reference sequence). The CDR3 contains 15 residues. CDR3: CASSSGTGGFQPQHF. The CDR3, as DNA: TGTGCCAGTAGTTCAGGTACAGGGGGCTTTCAGCCCCAGCATTTT.